These T cell receptor beta chains were read from a single sample in a study of cytomegalovirus exposure and HLA in healthy donors. Sequencing was performed with immunoSEQ multiplex PCR; in TCRdb, only in-frame clones are kept and a portion is missing. The sample data list more than 55,000 clones. Sample: PBMCs. The receptors come from a woman aged 40 to 55 in good health and CMV-seropositive. CDR3s include the opening cysteine and the closing phenylalanine or tryptophan. Fields, in order: V gene, D gene, J gene, CDR3 DNA, CDR3 protein. The D gene is left open where the match is weak.

>TRBV19|NA|TRBJ1-1
TGTGCCAGTAGTATACAGGGGCCGGGCACTGAAGCTTTCTTT
CASSIQGPGTEAFF
>TRBV2|NA|TRBJ2-2
TGTGCCAGCAGTGGGATCGGAGAGGTGGCCGGGGAGCTGTTTTTT
CASSGIGEVAGELFF
>TRBV10-3|TRBD1|TRBJ1-1
TGTGCCGTCGGACAGGGGAACACTGAAGCTTTCTTT
CAVGQGNTEAFF
>TRBV9|TRBD2|TRBJ2-1
TGTGCCAGCGGCCCGGGACTAGCGGGTCTCTACAATGAGCAGTTCTTC
CASGPGLAGLYNEQFF
>TRBV29-1|NA|TRBJ1-3
TGCAGCGTTGAAGAAGGAGGAGGAAACACCATATATTTT
CSVEEGGGNTIYF
>TRBV19|NA|TRBJ2-1
TGTGCCAGTAGTATTGGTTTGAGATACAATGAGCAGTTCTTC
CASSIGLRYNEQFF
>TRBV5-4|NA|TRBJ2-1
TGTGCCAGCAGCTTGGTTAGCTCCAATGAGCAGTTCTTC
CASSLVSSNEQFF
>TRBV28|NA|TRBJ1-5
TGTGCCAGCAGTTTGGGGCAGCAACAGTATAGCAATCAGCCCCAGCATTTT
CASSLGQQQYSNQPQHF
>TRBV11-1|TRBD1|TRBJ1-6
TGTGCCAGCAGCCCGACAGGGTTTAGGAATTCACCCCTCCACTTT
CASSPTGFRNSPLHF
>TRBV19|NA|TRBJ1-2
TGTGCCAGCGGGGGATTTAACTATGGCTACACCTTC
CASGGFNYGYTF
>TRBV27|NA|TRBJ1-2
TGTGCCAGCAGTTTACTGCAGGGTGCTGGTGGCTACACCTTC
CASSLLQGAGGYTF
>TRBV30|TRBD2|TRBJ2-5
TGTGCCTGGAGTGGCCCAGCACTAGCGGGAGGGCCAGAGCAGTACTTC
CAWSGPALAGGPEQYF
>TRBV18|NA|TRBJ2-1
TGTGCCAGCTCACTGGGGGGTAGCTCCTACAATGAGCAGTTCTTC
CASSLGGSSYNEQFF
>TRBV7-2|NA|TRBJ2-1
TGTGCCAGCAGCCCGTCCTATGGCGGGTTCAATGAGCAGTTCTTC
CASSPSYGGFNEQFF
>TRBV19|TRBD1|TRBJ1-1
TGTGCCAGTAGTCGGGACAGGGTAAACACTGAAGCTTTCTTT
CASSRDRVNTEAFF
>TRBV10-3|TRBD2|TRBJ2-7
TGTGCCATCAGTGAAGTTGGGACTAGCGGCTCCTACGAGCAGTACTTC
CAISEVGTSGSYEQYF
>TRBV2|NA|TRBJ2-2
TGTGCCAGCAGTTCGGACACCTACACCGGGGAGCTGTTTTTT
CASSSDTYTGELFF
>TRBV9|TRBD1|TRBJ2-2
TGTGCCAGCAGCGCCCCTCCGACAGGGCCGACCGGGGAGCTGTTTTTT
CASSAPPTGPTGELFF